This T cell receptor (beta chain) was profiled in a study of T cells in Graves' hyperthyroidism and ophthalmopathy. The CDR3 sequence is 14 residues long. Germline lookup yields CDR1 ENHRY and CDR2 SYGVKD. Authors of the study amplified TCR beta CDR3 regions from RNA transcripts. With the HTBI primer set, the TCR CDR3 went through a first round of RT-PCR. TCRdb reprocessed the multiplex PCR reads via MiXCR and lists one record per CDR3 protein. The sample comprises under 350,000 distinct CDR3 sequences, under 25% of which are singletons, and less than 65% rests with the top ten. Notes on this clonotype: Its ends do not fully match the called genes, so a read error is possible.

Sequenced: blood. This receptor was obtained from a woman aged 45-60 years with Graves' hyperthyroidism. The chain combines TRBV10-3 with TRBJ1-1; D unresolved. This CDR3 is CAISEGGRNTGAFF. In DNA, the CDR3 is TGTGCCATCAGTGAAGGAGGGCGGAACACTGGAGCTTTCTTT.